Each of the 27 T cell receptor beta chains below was sequenced from the same sample in a study of Graves' ophthalmopathy and Graves' hyperthyroidism. For repertoire sequencing, the TCR beta CDR3 regions were amplified from RNA transcripts. HTBI primers primed a first-round RT-PCR, and a second-round multiplex PCR followed. TCRdb reprocessed the multiplex PCR reads with MiXCR, giving one entry per CDR3 protein. The table shows about 740,000 distinct CDR3 sequences, with around 40% occurring only once. The material sequenced was peripheral blood. These receptors were collected from an adult man with Graves' ophthalmopathy.

This clonotype came up many times. The V and J genes are TRBV15 and TRBJ2-5; TRBD1 matches 9 bases. The V and J ends lost 2 bases and 2 bases, in that order; junction bases with no gene match: 3. The length of the CDR3 is 15 residues. Germline V gene data show CDR1 as LNHNV and CDR2 as YYDKDF (reference sequence). CDR3 coding DNA: TGTGCCACCAGCAGAATGGACAGGGGACAAGAGACCCAGTACTTC. It yields the protein CATSRMDRGQETQYF. The entire variable domain, with the rest obtained from reference TRBV15 and TRBJ2-5, is as follows: DAMVIQNPRYQVTQFGKPVTLSCSQTLNHNVMYWYQQKSSQAPKLLFHYYDKDFNNEADTPDNFQSRRPNTSFCFLDIRSPGLGDTAMYLCATSRMDRGQETQYFGPGTRLLVL.

The chain recombines TRBV11-1 with TRBJ2-3; D not certain. Germline V gene sequence: CDR1 SGHAT, CDR2 FQDESV (reference sequence). Trimming took 8 bases from V and 0 from J, leaving 12 bases between them. The CDR3 spans 14 residues. The CDR3 loop is CASSFYGSTDTQYF. The CDR3 nucleotides read TGTGCCAGCTCCTTTTACGGGAGCACAGATACGCAGTATTTT.

A few counts support this clonotype. The chain uses TRBV9 and TRBJ2-7; D remains unclear. Trimming removed 2 bases at V and 2 bases at J, with 14 bases between. Germline V gene sequence: CDR1 SGDLS, CDR2 YYNGEE. CDR3 length: 15 amino acids. The CDR3 region is CASSVLPSLPYEQYF. The CDR3 DNA reads as TGTGCCAGCAGCGTTCTCCCCAGTCTTCCCTACGAGCAGTACTTC.

This clonotype was found many times. The chain joins TRBV2 to TRBJ2-7, with 8 bases matching TRBD1. V trimming: 7 bases; J trimming: 6 bases; junction bases outside the gene matches: 11. The germline V gene has CDR1 SNHLY and CDR2 FYNNEI. This CDR3 spans 14 amino acids. CDR3 residues: CASTEGQGIGEQYF. CDR3 DNA sequence: TGTGCCAGCACCGAAGGACAGGGAATAGGCGAGCAGTACTTC.

This clonotype came up many times. The chain joins TRBV7-2 to TRBJ2-5, with 9 bases aligning to TRBD2. Germline CDR1 SGHTA, CDR2 FQGNSA. Trimming removed 6 bases from V and 1 base from J; junction bases left unmatched: 6. The CDR3 totals 15 residues. The chain's CDR3 is CASRRRREGQETQYF. CDR3 DNA: TGTGCCAGCAGAAGGAGGCGGGAGGGCCAAGAGACCCAGTACTTC.

The chain uses TRBV2 and TRBJ1-1; 8 bases are a match to TRBD1. The CDR3 length is 15 residues. Germline trimming cut 5 bases from V and 1 base from J; bases unmatched to any gene: 6. Per the germline V gene, CDR1 is SNHLY and CDR2 is FYNNEI. CDR3 sequence: CASSFRGLQNTEAFF. In DNA form, the CDR3 reads TGTGCCAGCAGTTTCAGGGGGCTACAGAACACTGAAGCTTTCTTT.

The chain uses TRBV7-9 and TRBJ1-4; D is undetermined. Trimming removed 5 bases from V and 8 bases from J, with 15 bases in between. Germline V lookup: CDR1 SEHNR, CDR2 FQNEAQ (reference sequence). The CDR3 runs to 14 residues. The CDR3 DNA reads as TGTGCCAGCAGCGGTAGCGCGGCCGGGGAAAAACTGTTTTTT. It encodes CASSGSAAGEKLFF.

This clonotype was seen repeatedly, ten times or more. V and J are TRBV10-3 and TRBJ1-5, with D uncertain. The CDR3 is made up of 12 amino acids. V lost 2 bases to trimming and J lost 5 bases, with 4 bases between them. Germline values: CDR1 ENHRY, CDR2 SYGVKD. The CDR3 loop reads CAISESYQPQHF. In DNA form, the CDR3 reads TGTGCCATCAGTGAGAGTTATCAGCCCCAGCATTTT.

This clonotype has only one observation. The V call is TRBV29-1, the J call TRBJ2-3, with TRBD2 matching 10 bases. Trimming at V came to 6 bases and at J to 0 bases, leaving 3 bases not matched to a gene. CDR1 SQVTM and CDR2 ANQGSEA come from the germline V gene. The length of the CDR3 is 14 residues. CDR3 amino acids: CSVPTSGSTDTQYF. CDR3 DNA: TGCAGCGTCCCGACTAGCGGGAGCACAGATACGCAGTATTTT.

The chain couples TRBV7-9 to TRBJ1-4; D is possibly TRBD1 (6 bases). Trimming removed 1 base from V and 5 bases from J, with 14 bases in between. The CDR3 contains 16 residues. In germline, CDR1 is SEHNR, CDR2 FQNEAQ (reference sequence). CDR3: CASSLGVTGRNEKLFF. The CDR3, as DNA: TGTGCCAGCAGCTTAGGAGTGACAGGCCGCAATGAAAAACTGTTTTTT. Full variable domain (outside the CDR3, taken from reference TRBV7-9 and TRBJ1-4): DTGVSQNPRHKITKRGQNVTFRCDPISEHNRLYWYRQTLGQGPEFLTYFQNEAQLEKSRLLSDRFSAERPKGSFSTLEIQRTEQGDSAMYLCASSLGVTGRNEKLFFGSGTQLSVL.

The rearrangement uses TRBV9 and TRBJ2-5; 13 bases are a match to TRBD2. The CDR3 is 15 residues long. Per the germline V gene, CDR1 is SGDLS and CDR2 is YYNGEE. V was clipped by 4 bases and J by 4 bases; unmatched bases: 4. DNA of the CDR3: TGTGCCAGCAGCATCACTAGCGGGGGGGTAGAGACCCAGTACTTC. Its translation: CASSITSGGVETQYF.

This clonotype occurred a few times. The chain is built from TRBV7-9 and TRBJ1-2; D not certain. V lost 5 bases and J 8 bases, leaving 18 bases between the germline ends. The CDR3 has 14 amino acids. Germline CDR1 SEHNR, CDR2 FQNEAQ (reference sequence). The CDR3 sequence is CASSQLTGRRGYTF. CDR3 DNA sequence: TGTGCCAGCAGCCAATTAACGGGCAGGAGAGGCTACACCTTC.

V gene TRBV7-9 combines with J gene TRBJ2-5; D might be TRBD1 or TRBD2, each matching 5 bases. This CDR3 region has 14 residues. V lost 4 bases and J lost 4, with 13 bases in between. The germline gives CDR1 SEHNR, CDR2 FQNEAQ (reference sequence). The CDR3 reads CASSWGAGIETQYF. The CDR3 DNA is TGTGCCAGCAGCTGGGGCGCCGGGATAGAGACCCAGTACTTC.

This clonotype was counted only a few times. The chain has TRBV29-1 and TRBJ1-1; 10 nucleotides agree with TRBD1. CDR1 SQVTM and CDR2 ANQGSEA come from the germline V gene. This CDR3 has 13 residues. V was pared by 7 bases and J by 2 bases, with 4 bases of the junction left unmatched. The CDR3 bases are TGCAGCGCCTTGACAGGGGGCAACACTGAAGCTTTCTTT. It codes for CSALTGGNTEAFF.

In this sample, this clonotype turned up many times. The rearrangement uses TRBV7-4 and TRBJ2-7; a weak D match, TRBD2 (5 bases). Trimming stripped 3 bases from V and 0 bases from J, with 9 bases between. Germline-derived CDR1 and CDR2 are SGHVT and SQSDAQ. The CDR3 has 14 amino acids. The CDR3 spells CASSFYRDSYEQYF. CDR3 nucleotides: TGTGCCAGCAGCTTTTATCGGGACTCCTACGAGCAGTACTTC.

This clonotype showed up many times. The junction differs from germline at one of its ends, possibly a read error. V usage is TRBV2 and J usage is TRBJ1-2, with TRBD1 matching over 9 bases. The CDR3 spans 15 residues. Looked up from germline, CDR1 is SNHLY and CDR2 is FYNNEI. CDR3 loop: CASSEGTGQVYGYTF. The DNA of the CDR3 is TGTGCCAGCAGCGAAGGGACAGGGCAAGTCTATGGCTACACCTTC.

Here the CDR3 DNA reads TGTGCCTGGACAGGGCAAGGCTCCTATAATTCACCCCTCCACTTT. It translates to CAWTGQGSYNSPLHF. V gene TRBV2 combines with J gene TRBJ1-6; 8 nucleotides match TRBD1. The CDR3 is made up of 15 amino acids. Germline CDR1 and CDR2: SNHLY and FYNNEI. V shed 11 bases, J shed 0 bases, and the junction held 6 bases outside the gene matches.

This clonotype was observed many times. The chain has TRBV19 and TRBJ2-7, with D perhaps matching TRBD2 (5 bases). V shed 7 bases and J shed 5 bases, with 18 bases lying between them. The CDR3 sequence is 14 residues long. Germline-derived CDR1 and CDR2 are LNHDA and SQIVND (reference sequence). The CDR3 bases are TGTGCCAGTACCCCTAGCCGGTGGGAGAACGAGCAGTACTTC. This codes for CASTPSRWENEQYF.

In this sample, this clonotype turned up many times. The V and J genes are TRBV10-3 and TRBJ1-2; D is unresolved. Germline values: CDR1 ENHRY, CDR2 SYGVKD. The CDR3 spans 12 residues. V lost 2 bases and J 7 bases, leaving 8 bases between the germline ends. Here the CDR3 DNA reads TGTGCCATCAGTGAGGGGCTGGGTGGCTACACCTTC. Protein product: CAISEGLGGYTF.

The rearrangement uses TRBV10-3 and TRBJ1-1; 8 bases map to TRBD1. Germline assignment: CDR1 ENHRY and CDR2 SYGVKD. V was clipped by 11 bases and J by 7 bases; unmatched bases: 15. The CDR3 has 14 residues. The CDR3 protein is CASSRSAGQGEAFF. The DNA of the CDR3 is TGTGCCTCCAGCCGGTCGGCAGGACAGGGTGAAGCTTTCTTT.

The V call is TRBV25-1, the J call TRBJ2-2, with 12 bases aligning to TRBD2. This CDR3 is built from 16 residues. The germline V gene encodes CDR1 MGHDK and CDR2 SYGVNS. Unmatched junction bases numbered 8, after V lost 7 bases and J lost 5 bases. The CDR3 protein is CASTQTGTSGTGELFF. Here the CDR3 DNA reads TGTGCCAGCACCCAGACCGGGACTAGCGGGACCGGGGAGCTGTTTTTT.

There are many counts of this clonotype. This rearrangement joins TRBV10-3 to TRBJ2-2, with D maybe TRBD1 (5 bases). This CDR3 is built from 13 residues. The germline CDR1 and CDR2 sequences are ENHRY and SYGVKD. Trimming pared 4 bases from V and 3 bases from J, leaving 6 bases between. The CDR3 nucleotides are TGTGCCATCAGTGCCAGGGACACCGGGGAGCTGTTTTTT. This gives the protein CAISARDTGELFF.

This clonotype occurred many times. The chain recombines TRBV5-1 with TRBJ2-7; tentatively, D is TRBD2 (6 bases). Germline V gives CDR1 SGHRS, CDR2 YFSETQ. Trimming took 5 bases from V and 5 from J, leaving 11 bases between them. This CDR3 contains 12 residues. In DNA form, the CDR3 reads TGCGCCAGCAGGGATTTAGCGGACGAGCAGTACTTC. Its translation is CASRDLADEQYF.

A few counts support this clonotype. This chain connects TRBV6-2 or TRBV6-3 to TRBJ2-5; the D gene could be TRBD1 or TRBD2 (5 bases each). The ends were cut back, 7 bases at V and 2 bases at J, with 14 bases in the middle. The germline gives CDR1 MNHEY, CDR2 SVGEGT. The CDR3 runs 14 residues. CDR3 DNA sequence: TGTGCCAGCAACAAGGGACCACCACAAGAGACCCAGTACTTC. This codes for CASNKGPPQETQYF.

The chain combines TRBV5-1 with TRBJ1-1; no firm D call. Trimming took 3 bases from V and 0 from J, leaving 9 bases between them. The CDR3 length is 14 residues. The germline gives CDR1 SGHRS, CDR2 YFSETQ. In DNA, the CDR3 is TGCGCCAGCAGCTCCGACACGGTGAACACTGAAGCTTTCTTT. Amino acids: CASSSDTVNTEAFF.

This chain connects TRBV25-1 to TRBJ2-5, with 9 bases identical to TRBD1. V gave up 6 bases and J gave up 2 bases; unmatched junction bases: 25. CDR1 and CDR2 from the germline V gene are MGHDK and SYGVNS. The CDR3 has 21 residues. DNA for the CDR3: TGTGCCAGCAGCCGATACATCAAGACCCGGGACAGGGTGAATCTTCAAGAGACCCAGTACTTC. Its protein product is CASSRYIKTRDRVNLQETQYF.

The rearrangement uses TRBV20-1 and TRBJ1-2, with D possibly TRBD1 on 6 matching bases. The CDR3 runs 13 residues. The germline V gene has CDR1 DFQATT and CDR2 SNEGSKA (reference sequence). V gave up 3 bases and J gave up 4 bases, with 12 bases separating them. CDR3 nucleotide sequence: TGCAGTGCTAGCCAGGGGCTTACCTATGGCTACACCTTC. As protein: CSASQGLTYGYTF.